The 21 T cell receptor beta chains presented below share a single source sample, sequenced in a study of cytomegalovirus exposure and HLA in healthy donors. The PCR was carried out with 60 Vbeta primers and 13 Jbeta primers. Repertoires were generated with immunoSEQ multiplex PCR, while TCRdb's copy carries only in-frame clones and drops some. The sample includes approximately 140,000 clones, roughly three quarters of them seen just once. Input material: PBMCs. These receptors originate from a human donor in good health.

The chain employs TRBV7-6 and TRBJ1-2; 7 positions match TRBD1. The CDR3 loop spans 19 amino acids. The J segment lost 0 bases and the V segment lost 4 bases, leaving 17 bases of the junction unmatched. The V gene's germline CDR1 is SGHVS and CDR2 FNYEAQ. The CDR3 sequence is CASSSNYLWDSRANYGYTF. The DNA for the CDR3 is TGTGCCAGCAGCTCTAATTATCTCTGGGACAGTCGCGCTAACTATGGCTACACCTTC.

V is TRBV9 and J is TRBJ2-1, with D perhaps matching TRBD2 (7 bases). The CDR3 extends over 16 amino acids. Trimming removed 3 bases from V and 4 bases from J, with 17 bases in between. Germline CDR1 and CDR2: SGDLS and YYNGEE. Here the CDR3 DNA reads TGTGCCAGCAGCGCAGTCCGCCGGGGGGCTTACAATGAGCAGTTCTTC. Translating it yields CASSAVRRGAYNEQFF.

The chain carries TRBV30 and TRBJ1-1; TRBD1 might be the D (5 bases). Trimming removed 2 bases from V and 4 bases from J, with 14 bases in between. From germline, CDR1 is GTSNPN and CDR2 SVGIG (reference sequence). This CDR3 is 14 amino acids long. Here the CDR3 DNA reads TGTGCCTGGAGTATCGGAGGGGCCGGCACTGAAGCTTTCTTT. Protein: CAWSIGGAGTEAFF. The full variable domain, its missing parts supplied by reference TRBV30 and TRBJ1-1, is SQTIHQWPATLVQPVGSPLSLECTVEGTSNPNLYWYRQAAGRGLQLLFYSVGIGQISSEVPQNLSASRPQDRQFILSSKKLLLSDSGFYLCAWSIGGAGTEAFFGQGTRLTVV.

This clone was detected once. This sequence joins TRBV19 and TRBJ1-1, with TRBD1 as a possible D gene (5 bases). The CDR3 runs to 14 residues. Looked up from germline, CDR1 is LNHDA and CDR2 is SQIVND (reference sequence). The ends were cut back, 3 bases at V and 4 bases at J, with 12 bases in the middle. The DNA of the CDR3 is TGTGCCAGTAGTATCAATCTCGGGGGCACTGAAGCTTTCTTT. Amino acids: CASSINLGGTEAFF.

V usage is TRBV6-1 and J usage is TRBJ1-6; D gene uncertain. V lost 1 base and J lost 6, with 4 bases in between. This CDR3 has 13 residues. Germline values: CDR1 MNHNS, CDR2 SASEGT. The CDR3 DNA reads as TGTGCCAGCAGTGAAGTTATTAATTCACCCCTCCACTTT. Its protein is CASSEVINSPLHF.

This chain joins TRBV10-1 and TRBJ2-3; D remains unclear. CDR1 WNHNN and CDR2 SYGVQD come from the germline V gene (reference sequence). The CDR3 is 12 amino acids. The V and J ends lost 3 bases and 6 bases respectively, with 7 bases between them. CDR3 residues: CASSESRDTQYF. The CDR3 bases are TGCGCCAGCAGTGAAAGTCGGGATACGCAGTATTTT.

The rearrangement uses TRBV7-6 and TRBJ2-7, with D possibly TRBD1 on 6 matching bases. Trimming took off 1 base at V and 1 base at J, with 14 bases between the two ends. The germline V gene encodes CDR1 SGHVS and CDR2 FNYEAQ. The CDR3 runs 16 residues. CDR3 region: CASSLGLGTQSYEQYF. CDR3 bases: TGTGCCAGCAGCTTAGGTCTTGGGACACAGTCCTACGAGCAGTACTTC.

This chain joins TRBV19 and TRBJ1-3; D unresolved. Trimming took 9 bases from V and 1 from J, leaving 13 bases between them. CDR1 and CDR2 from the germline V gene are LNHDA and SQIVND (reference sequence). CDR3 length: 14 amino acids. The CDR3 is CASKSQASGNTIYF. CDR3 in DNA: TGTGCCAGCAAGAGCCAGGCTTCTGGAAACACCATATATTTT. The full variable domain, in which reference TRBV19 and TRBJ1-3 provide the parts outside the CDR3, is DGGITQSPKYLFRKEGQNVTLSCEQNLNHDAMYWYRQDPGQGLRLIYYSQIVNDFQKGDIAEGYSVSREKKESFPLTVTSAQKNPTAFYLCASKSQASGNTIYFGEGSWLTVV.

The rearrangement joins TRBV7-9 to TRBJ2-2; TRBD1 matches at 7 bases. CDR3 length: 15 amino acids. V lost 5 bases to trimming and J lost 4 bases; unmatched junction nucleotides: 7. Germline V gives CDR1 SEHNR, CDR2 FQNEAQ (reference sequence). The CDR3: CASSVVTGITGELFF. DNA for the CDR3: TGTGCCAGCAGCGTAGTGACAGGGATCACCGGGGAGCTGTTTTTT.

The DNA of the CDR3 is TGTGCCAGCTCACCGGACAGGGGGCAGTCCCCCCTCCACTTT. It translates to CASSPDRGQSPLHF. The chain is built from TRBV18 and TRBJ1-6, with 11 bases fitting TRBD1. CDR1 and CDR2 (germline): KGHSH, LQKENI. The CDR3 consists of 14 residues. Trimming removed 3 bases from V and 13 bases from J; junction bases left unmatched: 5.

The gene calls are TRBV27 and TRBJ2-1, with D maybe TRBD2 (5 bases). Trimming left V 3 bases short and J 1 base short, with 10 bases between. The germline gives CDR1 MNHEY, CDR2 SMNVEV (reference sequence). The CDR3 length is 15 residues. The DNA of the CDR3 is TGTGCCAGCAGTTTTACTAGAGGGTCCTACAATGAGCAGTTCTTC. It yields the protein CASSFTRGSYNEQFF.

Only one count was recorded for this clone. The chain employs TRBV13 and TRBJ1-2; D might be TRBD1 (5 bases). The germline gives CDR1 PRHDT, CDR2 FYEKMQ (reference sequence). Trimming left V 5 bases short and J 4 bases short, with 14 bases between. The CDR3 sequence is 14 residues long. The CDR3 loop reads CASSAGIGAYGYTF. DNA for the CDR3: TGTGCCAGCAGCGCAGGGATTGGCGCCTATGGCTACACCTTC.

V usage is TRBV27 and J usage is TRBJ1-5; D gene uncertain. Germline V CDR1 and CDR2: MNHEY, SMNVEV (reference sequence). Between the trimmed V and J ends, which lost 4 bases and 0 bases, there was a span of 4 bases. The CDR3 length is 13 residues. CDR3 coding DNA: TGTGCCAGCAGTTACTATAGCAATCAGCCCCAGCATTTT. It specifies CASSYYSNQPQHF.

The V and J genes are TRBV4-2 and TRBJ1-2; 7 bases agree with TRBD1. CDR3 length: 15 amino acids. Trimming cost V 2 bases and J 6 bases; bases outside gene matches: 9. The V gene's germline CDR1 is LGHNA and CDR2 YNFKEQ. CDR3 DNA: TGTGCCAGCAGCCAACTACAGGGGACCATTGATGGCTACACCTTC. Protein product: CASSQLQGTIDGYTF.

The chain links TRBV5-1 to TRBJ2-5; tentative D call: TRBD1 (6 bases). Germline V lookup: CDR1 SGHRS, CDR2 YFSETQ. The CDR3 covers 14 residues. The V and J ends lost 4 bases and 5 bases respectively, with 15 bases between them. CDR3 nucleotide sequence: TGCGCCAGCAGCCCCGACAGGTCCCGGGAGACCCAGTACTTC. It encodes CASSPDRSRETQYF.

The chain combines TRBV6-1 with TRBJ1-5; a weak D match, TRBD1 (5 bases). The CDR3 covers 16 residues. CDR1 is MNHNS, CDR2 SASEGT, per germline. V was clipped by 1 base and J by 6 bases, with 16 bases between them. This CDR3 is CASSEGWGGLGQPQHF. The CDR3 bases are TGTGCCAGCAGTGAAGGGTGGGGGGGTTTAGGTCAGCCCCAGCATTTT.

This sequence joins TRBV5-6 and TRBJ1-6; TRBD1 matches at 7 bases. Per germline, CDR1 SGHDT and CDR2 YYEEEE. V was clipped by 3 bases and J by 7 bases; unmatched bases: 10. The CDR3 consists of 16 residues. CDR3 amino acids: CASSWTQGTSNSPLHF. The DNA for the CDR3 is TGTGCCAGCAGCTGGACACAGGGGACCTCGAATTCACCCCTCCACTTT.

The CDR3 sequence: CTSSPSSRVALYEQYF. For the CDR3, the DNA is TGCACCAGCAGCCCGTCTTCGCGCGTAGCTCTCTACGAGCAGTACTTC. The chain joins TRBV1 to TRBJ2-7; TRBD2, the D gene given by the table, was not confirmed from the DNA. TRBV1 is flagged as a pseudogene. The CDR3 is 16 residues long.

The rearrangement joins TRBV11-2 to TRBJ2-7; perhaps TRBD2 as D (6 bases). Trimming left V 1 base short and J 2 bases short, with 12 bases between. This CDR3 is 15 amino acids long. Germline V lookup: CDR1 SGHAT, CDR2 FQNNGV. For the CDR3, the DNA is TGTGCCAGCAGCTTAGGTCCCGGGAGTACCTACGAGCAGTACTTC. As protein: CASSLGPGSTYEQYF.

The CDR3: CASSAGTGFSGANVLTF. CDR3 DNA sequence: TGTGCCAGCAGCGCCGGGACAGGGTTCTCTGGGGCCAACGTCCTGACTTTC. V usage is TRBV9 and J usage is TRBJ2-6, with 9 bases identical to TRBD1. CDR1 is SGDLS, CDR2 YYNGEE, per germline. CDR3 length: 17 amino acids. Losses at the gene ends were 3 bases for V and 0 bases for J; bases not matched to a gene: 4. Supplemented by reference TRBV9 and TRBJ2-6, the full variable domain reads DSGVTQTPKHLITATGQRVTLRCSPRSGDLSVYWYQQSLDQGLQFLIQYYNGEERAKGNILERFSAQQFPDLHSELNLSSLELGDSALYFCASSAGTGFSGANVLTFGAGSRLTVL.

The V call is TRBV5-4, the J call TRBJ1-6; 8 nucleotides align to TRBD1. The CDR3 runs to 15 residues. After removal of 2 bases from V and 7 bases from J, the junction contained 5 bases not matched to a gene. The germline CDR1 and CDR2 sequences are SGHNT and YYREEE (reference sequence). The CDR3 sequence is CASSLPGGGNSPLHF. CDR3 bases: TGTGCCAGCAGCTTACCAGGGGGCGGGAATTCACCCCTCCACTTT. The variable domain in full, with the rest retrieved from reference TRBV5-4 and TRBJ1-6, is ETGVTQSPTHLIKTRGQQVTLRCSSQSGHNTVSWYQQALGQGPQFIFQYYREEENGRGNFPPRFSGLQFPNYSSELNVNALELDDSALYLCASSLPGGGNSPLHFGNGTRLTVT.